These 21 T cell receptor beta chains came from one sample sequenced in a study of cytomegalovirus exposure and HLA in healthy donors. The study ran its PCR with 60 Vbeta and 13 Jbeta primers. TCRdb keeps only in-frame clones here, not all; method: immunoSEQ multiplex PCR. The repertoire holds around 200,000 clones, with 70% to 90% as singletons. The source material was PBMCs. The receptors were gathered from a woman in her 30s in good health and CMV-seronegative.

V is TRBV6-1 and J is TRBJ1-3; no clear D. This CDR3 has 13 residues. Germline lookup yields CDR1 MNHNS and CDR2 SASEGT. Trimming took off 2 bases at V and 4 bases at J, with 6 bases between the two ends. DNA for the CDR3: TGTGCCAGCAGTGAATCATCCGGAAACACCATATATTTT. It is translated as CASSESSGNTIYF.

This sequence joins TRBV6-6 and TRBJ2-2; D gene ambiguous. This CDR3 has 14 residues. Germline CDR1 reads MNHNY; CDR2 reads SVGAGI (reference sequence). V lost 2 bases and J 4 bases, leaving 8 bases between the germline ends. The CDR3 coding sequence is TGTGCCAGCAGTTACACTGAATCCACCGGGGAGCTGTTTTTT. Protein product: CASSYTESTGELFF.

The CDR3 region has the DNA TGTGCCAGCAGCCCAAACGACTACTCCTACGAGCAGTACTTC. Its protein is CASSPNDYSYEQYF. The chain couples TRBV6-1 to TRBJ2-7; D is perhaps TRBD2 (5 bases). There are 14 residues in the CDR3. The germline V gene encodes CDR1 MNHNS and CDR2 SASEGT. With 6 bases removed from V and 0 bases from J, the gap between germline ends came to 12 bases.

This chain joins TRBV28 and TRBJ1-2; possible D gene TRBD1, 6 bases. Trimming stripped 10 bases from V and 5 bases from J, with 20 bases between. Per germline, CDR1 MDHEN and CDR2 SYDVKM. The length of the CDR3 is 14 residues. CDR3 region: CATQITGRAYGYTF. The CDR3 DNA reads TGTGCCACCCAAATAACAGGGAGGGCTTATGGCTACACCTTC.

The chain is built from TRBV29-1 and TRBJ1-2; D is possibly TRBD1 (5 bases). CDR1 is SQVTM, CDR2 ANQGSEA, per germline. This CDR3 has 11 amino acids. Between the trimmed V and J ends, which lost 7 bases and 8 bases, there was a span of 14 bases. CDR3 amino acids: CSAGTGEGYTF. The CDR3 coding sequence is TGCAGCGCTGGGACGGGGGAAGGCTACACCTTC.

The J gene is TRBJ1-5, the V gene TRBV18, with 9 nucleotides matching TRBD1. This CDR3 is built from 15 residues. Trimming took 7 bases from V and 5 from J; bases not matched to a gene: 9. The germline gives CDR1 KGHSH, CDR2 LQKENI. Here the CDR3 DNA reads TGTGCCAGCTTACCTATGGGACAGGGCTATCAGCCCCAGCATTTT. Its translation: CASLPMGQGYQPQHF.

This clone was seen more than once but under ten times. The chain joins TRBV4-2 to TRBJ1-4; D may be TRBD1 (5 bases). Per germline, CDR1 LGHNA and CDR2 YNFKEQ. This CDR3 is 14 amino acids long. V was trimmed by 5 bases and J by 8 bases, leaving 15 bases between them. In DNA, the CDR3 is TGTGCCAGCAGCTCAGAGGTCGGGGGAGAAAAACTGTTTTTT. Translation gives CASSSEVGGEKLFF.

CDR3 sequence reads: CASSRQALRSGYTF. For the CDR3, the DNA is TGTGCCAGCAGCCGACAGGCACTTCGGTCGGGCTACACCTTC. V gene TRBV6-6 combines with J gene TRBJ1-2, with D possibly matching TRBD1 (6 bases). There are 14 residues in the CDR3. Trimming cost V 6 bases and J 8 bases, with 19 bases left between them. CDR1 and CDR2 (germline): MNHNY, SVGAGI (reference sequence).

The rearrangement joins TRBV2 to TRBJ2-1; the D gene is possibly TRBD1 (5 bases). V lost 6 bases and J 1 base, leaving 13 bases between the germline ends. Germline values: CDR1 SNHLY, CDR2 FYNNEI. CDR3 size: 15 residues. The CDR3 spells CASSKTVSSYNEQFF. CDR3 in DNA: TGTGCCAGCAGCAAGACAGTGTCTTCCTACAATGAGCAGTTCTTC.

This chain links TRBV2 with TRBJ2-7, with a possible D match to TRBD1 (6 bases). Germline V CDR1 and CDR2: SNHLY, FYNNEI. Trimming cost V 3 bases and J 3 bases, with 12 bases left between them. CDR3 length: 14 amino acids. In DNA, the CDR3 is TGTGCCAGCAGTGATGGGGGCAGCCACTACGAGCAGTACTTC. Translated: CASSDGGSHYEQYF.

DNA of the CDR3: TGTGCCATCAGCGCCGGGACAGGGTATAATTCACCCCTCCACTTT. Translation: CAISAGTGYNSPLHF. The gene calls are TRBV10-3 and TRBJ1-6; TRBD1 matches 9 bases. V was clipped by 6 bases and J by 4 bases; unmatched bases: 4. CDR1 and CDR2 from the germline V gene are ENHRY and SYGVKD. The CDR3 totals 15 residues.

This clone was observed a single time. This sequence joins TRBV4-1 and TRBJ1-5; D remains unclear. CDR1 is MGHRA and CDR2 is YSYEKL in the germline V gene. This CDR3 comprises 14 residues. V was clipped by 4 bases and J by 4 bases, with 11 bases between them. CDR3 in amino acids: CASSLDWENQPQHF. CDR3 nucleotides: TGCGCCAGCAGCCTCGATTGGGAGAATCAGCCCCAGCATTTT.

The rearrangement joins TRBV27 to TRBJ2-7, with 7 nucleotides matching TRBD1. V shed 5 bases and J 5 bases; nucleotides not matched to a gene: 6. The CDR3 extends over 13 amino acids. Germline CDR1 reads MNHEY; CDR2 reads SMNVEV (reference sequence). CDR3 protein: CASSKTGTNEQYF. CDR3 bases: TGTGCCAGCAGTAAGACAGGGACCAACGAGCAGTACTTC.

The V gene is TRBV25-1, the J gene TRBJ2-3, with D possibly being TRBD1 (5 bases). The V gene lost 7 bases and the J gene lost 5 bases, with 13 bases spanning the gap. The CDR3 length is 13 residues. CDR1 is MGHDK, CDR2 SYGVNS, per germline. The DNA for the CDR3 is TGTGCCAGCAAACCTTCAGGGCGAGATACGCAGTATTTT. Translation gives CASKPSGRDTQYF. Full variable domain (rest looked up from reference TRBV25-1 and TRBJ2-3): EADIYQTPRYLVIGTGKKITLECSQTMGHDKMYWYQQDPGMELHLIHYSYGVNSTEKGDLSSESTVSRIRTEHFPLTLESARPSHTSQYLCASKPSGRDTQYFGPGTRLTVL.

DNA of the CDR3: TGTGCCAGCAGCCGGGTTGGGGGGATGGGGGGGCAAGAGACCCAGTACTTC. Its translation: CASSRVGGMGGQETQYF. The chain recombines TRBV28 with TRBJ2-5; 7 bases line up with TRBD2. The CDR3 sequence is 17 residues long. Per the germline V gene, CDR1 is MDHEN and CDR2 is SYDVKM. J was trimmed by 2 bases and V by 6 bases; bases with no gene match: 15.

The CDR3 protein is CASSVTSGRTDTQYF. As DNA, the CDR3 is TGCGCCAGCAGTGTCACTAGCGGGAGGACAGATACGCAGTATTTT. This chain joins TRBV10-2 and TRBJ2-3, with 12 bases that match TRBD2. The CDR3 length is 15 residues. The germline CDR1 and CDR2 sequences are WSHSY and SAAADI. Germline trimming cut 4 bases from V and 3 bases from J; bases unmatched to any gene: 2.

V and J are TRBV5-6 and TRBJ2-5, with D maybe TRBD1 (5 bases). Germline lookup yields CDR1 SGHDT and CDR2 YYEEEE. The CDR3 length is 14 residues. V lost 1 base, J lost 5 bases, and 12 bases lay in between. The CDR3 loop is CASSLSGLGETQYF. CDR3 DNA: TGTGCCAGCAGCTTGTCAGGGTTGGGGGAGACCCAGTACTTC.

V usage is TRBV19 and J usage is TRBJ1-5; D is ambiguous. V lost 3 bases and J lost 0, with 9 bases in between. The CDR3 loop spans 15 amino acids. The germline gives CDR1 LNHDA, CDR2 SQIVND (reference sequence). The chain's CDR3 is CASSILRYSNQPQHF. The CDR3 DNA reads TGTGCCAGTAGTATTTTACGCTATAGCAATCAGCCCCAGCATTTT.

Worth noting for this clone: The junction does not match germline at one end; this may be a read error. The chain employs TRBV7-7 and TRBJ2-5; D possibly corresponds to TRBD1 (6 bases). Germline lookup yields CDR1 SSHAT and CDR2 FNYEAQ (reference sequence). This CDR3 has 13 amino acids. The CDR3 loop is CASSLAPEGAQYF. Here the CDR3 DNA reads TGTGCTAGCAGCTTAGCTCCCGAGGGGGCCCAGTACTTC.

The chain couples TRBV4-1 to TRBJ2-3; 8 nucleotides align to TRBD2. There are 15 residues in the CDR3. V trimming: 2 bases; J trimming: 1 base; junction bases outside the gene matches: 2. Germline V gives CDR1 MGHRA, CDR2 YSYEKL. In nucleotides, the CDR3 is TGCGCCAGCAGCCAACGGGAGGGAGGCACAGATACGCAGTATTTT. Translation: CASSQREGGTDTQYF.

The rearrangement uses TRBV5-5 and TRBJ2-7; no definite D call. Trimming took off 0 bases at V and 2 bases at J, with 12 bases between the two ends. The CDR3 loop spans 15 amino acids. Germline V gene data show CDR1 as SGHKS and CDR2 as YYEKEE (reference sequence). The CDR3 region is CASSLVARTTYEQYF. The CDR3 coding sequence is TGTGCCAGCAGCTTGGTGGCCCGCACTACCTACGAGCAGTACTTC.